This entry describes one TCR beta chain. Antigen specificity is unknown. After removal of 3 bases from V and 6 bases from J, the junction contained 7 bases not matched to a gene. Looked up from germline, CDR1 is SGDLS and CDR2 is YYNGEE. The CDR3 has 14 residues. This sample was included in a study of response to subunit inactivated influenza vaccine. Study outcomes and limitations: It was suggested by the authors that few new T cells are recruited by each seasonal influenza vaccination.

One entry per CDR3 protein, called by TCRdb with MiXCR from the RT-PCR reads. The sample has hundreds of thousands of distinct CDR3 sequences, approximately 15% seen once. This specimen was PBMCs from blood, taken roughly 13 days after vaccination. The chain employs TRBV9 and TRBJ2-7; 9 positions agree with TRBD2. The sequence came from a man aged 50-60 years who received an inactivated influenza vaccine. The CDR3 protein is CASSGTGTSSEQYF. Here the CDR3 DNA reads TGTGCCAGCAGCGGGACCGGGACTAGCTCCGAGCAGTACTTC.